Listed below are T cell receptor beta chains from one sample, sequenced in a study of identical twins. TCRdb reprocessed the 5' RACE reads with MiXCR, giving one entry per CDR3 protein. Among about 550,000 distinct CDR3 sequences listed, approximately 20% were seen once. In addition, the sample was reused for a study of yellow fever vaccine responses in identical twins.

Material: CD4+ T cells sorted from blood. These receptors were collected from a woman aged 18-29 years in good health. CDR3s include the opening cysteine and the closing phenylalanine or tryptophan. The D gene is left open where the match is weak. Clone size is shown for a subset of rows, as once, few, many or a class of expanded clone.

TRBJ2-5 TRBV19 NA NA CASSRHGTQSAETQYF TGTGCCAGTAGCCGTCACGGGACTCAGAGTGCGGAGACCCAGTACTTC
TRBJ2-4 TRBV5-1 few NA CASSLDGKAKNIQYF TGCGCCAGCAGCTTGGATGGGAAGGCCAAAAACATTCAGTACTTC
TRBJ2-3 TRBV27 few NA CASSLQRVSSATDTQYF TGTGCCAGCAGTTTACAAAGAGTATCTAGCGCAACAGATACGCAGTATTTT
TRBJ2-3 TRBV24-1 NA TRBD2 CATSDPPSSGNTDTQYF TGTGCCACCAGTGATCCACCCTCCAGCGGGAACACAGATACGCAGTATTTT
TRBJ2-7 TRBV5-1 NA NA CASSLAMLVPYEQYF TGCGCCAGCAGCTTGGCTATGCTTGTCCCCTACGAGCAGTACTTC
TRBJ2-1 TRBV3-1 few NA CASSLSTVGTVYNEQFF TGTGCCAGCAGCCTATCGACAGTAGGGACCGTATACAATGAGCAGTTCTTC
TRBJ2-1 TRBV11-2 NA TRBD1 CASSHPLGTGYNEQFF TGTGCCAGCAGCCATCCCTTGGGGACAGGATACAATGAGCAGTTCTTC
TRBJ2-7 TRBV18 NA NA CASSPIKQSSYEQYF TGTGCCAGCTCACCAATCAAACAGAGCTCCTACGAGCAGTACTTC
TRBJ1-2 TRBV2 NA TRBD1 CASSERTGRSGYTF TGTGCCAGCAGTGAACGGACAGGGAGGAGTGGCTACACCTTC
TRBJ2-6 TRBV24-1 NA TRBD2 CATSDSASGSRSGANVLTF TGTGCCACCAGTGATTCTGCTAGCGGGAGTAGGTCTGGGGCCAACGTCCTGACTTTC
TRBJ1-2 TRBV29-1 NA TRBD1 CSGLDREDGYTF TGCAGCGGACTTGACAGGGAGGATGGCTACACCTTC
TRBJ1-4 TRBV10-2 NA TRBD1 CASSESPGGVVLF TGCGCCAGCAGTGAGTCCCCAGGGGGCGTCGTTCTATTT
TRBJ2-1 TRBV28 NA NA CASTRTGSYNEQFF TGTGCCAGCACCAGGACCGGGTCCTACAATGAGCAGTTCTTC
TRBJ1-1 TRBV15 few NA CATSRRPEDTEAFF TGTGCCACCTCCCGTAGGCCGGAGGACACTGAAGCTTTCTTT
TRBJ2-3 TRBV25-1 NA NA CASSEYIPGPGTDTQYF TGTGCCAGCAGTGAATATATACCGGGCCCAGGGACAGATACGCAGTATTTT
TRBJ1-4 TRBV3-1 few TRBD1 CASSQADRDVEKLFF TGTGCCAGCAGCCAAGCGGACAGGGACGTTGAAAAACTGTTTTTT
TRBJ1-4 TRBV11-1 few NA CASSLPRWGQRTDEKLFF TGTGCCAGCAGCCTACCCCGTTGGGGTCAGCGTACGGATGAAAAACTGTTTTTT
TRBJ1-3 TRBV10-2 few NA CASSEPWDSGNTIYF TGCGCCAGCAGTGAGCCCTGGGACTCTGGAAACACCATATATTTT
TRBJ2-2 TRBV5-6 few TRBD2 CASNPTSGGASLFF TGTGCCAGCAACCCAACTAGCGGGGGGGCCTCGCTGTTTTTT
TRBJ1-1 TRBV5-1 few NA CASSLEQTTEAFF TGCGCCAGCAGCTTGGAACAGACCACTGAAGCTTTCTTT
TRBJ2-1 TRBV20-1 NA NA CSARALGVVGNEQFF TGCAGTGCTAGAGCCTTGGGGGTTGTGGGCAATGAGCAGTTCTTC
TRBJ2-2 TRBV29-1 many TRBD2 CSARGISGGNTGELFF TGCAGCGCCCGGGGTATTAGCGGGGGGAACACCGGGGAGCTGTTTTTT
TRBJ1-2 TRBV28 few NA CASNLTPTGGYYGYTF TGTGCCAGCAACCTAACCCCGACAGGAGGATACTATGGCTACACCTTC
TRBJ1-1 TRBV19 few NA CASSMAGMNTEAFF TGTGCCAGTAGTATGGCAGGCATGAACACTGAAGCTTTCTTT
TRBJ1-2 TRBV5-1 NA NA CASSLERFQVFYGYTF TGCGCCAGCAGCTTGGAGAGGTTTCAGGTCTTCTATGGCTACACCTTC
TRBJ2-5 TRBV14 few NA CASSPEGKTQYF TGTGCCAGCAGCCCCGAGGGGAAGACCCAGTACTTC
TRBJ2-1 TRBV14 NA NA CASSRGHYNEQFF TGTGCCAGCAGCCGAGGACATTACAATGAGCAGTTCTTC
TRBJ2-3 TRBV3-1 few NA CASSPSKNTQYF TGTGCCAGCAGCCCGAGTAAGAATACGCAGTATTTT
TRBJ2-3 TRBV7-3 few TRBD2 CASSSGTSATDTQYF TGTGCCAGCAGCTCCGGGACTAGCGCAACAGATACGCAGTATTTT
TRBJ2-3 TRBV20-1 few NA CSAEREDTQYF TGCAGTGCTGAGAGGGAAGATACGCAGTATTTT
TRBJ2-3 TRBV5-1 NA NA CASRSVDTQYF TGCGCCAGCCGCTCGGTAGATACGCAGTATTTT
TRBJ2-4 TRBV5-1 few NA CASSTLPGNQNIQYF TGCGCCAGCAGCACATTACCGGGAAATCAAAACATTCAGTACTTC
TRBJ1-1 TRBV7-8 few NA CASSLRLSNTEAFF TGTGCCAGCAGCTTAAGACTTTCGAACACTGAAGCTTTCTTT
TRBJ2-1 TRBV29-1 NA TRBD1 CSVIKDRGGYNEQFF TGCAGCGTAATAAAGGACAGGGGGGGGTACAATGAGCAGTTCTTC
TRBJ2-3 TRBV25-1 NA NA CASSESGRGLLFDTQYF TGTGCCAGCAGTGAATCCGGTCGGGGCCTTTTATTCGATACGCAGTATTTT
TRBJ2-2 TRBV6-5 NA TRBD2 CASSYSGLAGPVNTGELFF TGTGCCAGCAGTTACTCCGGACTAGCGGGACCTGTCAACACCGGGGAGCTGTTTTTT
TRBJ1-5 TRBV12-3/TRBV12-4 NA TRBD1 CASSTRQGAGQPQHF TGTGCCAGCAGTACACGACAGGGGGCAGGTCAGCCCCAGCATTTT
TRBJ1-1 TRBV3-1 NA NA CASSQTDAAFF TGTGCCAGCAGCCAGACGGATGCAGCTTTCTTT
TRBJ2-1 TRBV12-3/TRBV12-4 many TRBD2 CASSFGLAGYNEQFF TGTGCCAGCAGTTTTGGCCTAGCGGGATACAATGAGCAGTTCTTC
TRBJ2-3 TRBV4-1 few TRBD1 CASRSVGTGKTDTQYF TGCGCCAGCAGATCAGTCGGGACAGGGAAGACAGATACGCAGTATTTT
TRBJ2-4 TRBV5-1 few NA CASSLEGGKTFSDTNLKNIQYF TGCGCCAGCAGCTTGGAGGGGGGTAAAACATTCAGTGACACAAACCTAAAAAACATTCAGTACTTC
TRBJ1-6 TRBV27 NA NA CASSYRERNSPLHF TGTGCCAGCAGCTACAGGGAAAGAAATTCACCCCTCCACTTT
TRBJ1-4 TRBV7-9 NA NA CASSLRPEEKLFF TGTGCCAGCAGCTTAAGGCCAGAGGAAAAACTGTTTTTT
TRBJ2-5 TRBV5-5 few TRBD1 CASSYRTGGMETQYF TGTGCCAGCAGCTACAGGACAGGGGGCATGGAGACCCAGTACTTC
TRBJ2-1 TRBV11-2 NA TRBD2 CASSPLSGSRYNEQFF TGTGCCAGCAGCCCCTTAAGCGGGAGTAGGTACAATGAGCAGTTCTTC
TRBJ1-2 TRBV7-8 NA NA CASSLARFPYGYTF TGTGCCAGCAGCTTAGCGCGGTTCCCCTATGGCTACACCTTC
TRBJ2-1 TRBV19 NA TRBD2 CASSPSGVLNEQFF TGTGCCAGTAGTCCTAGCGGGGTTCTCAATGAGCAGTTCTTC
TRBJ1-1 TRBV2 NA TRBD1 CASRGEQGAAEAFF TGTGCCAGCAGGGGGGAACAGGGGGCAGCTGAAGCTTTCTTT
TRBJ2-3 TRBV5-1 NA NA CASSLDGWADTQYF TGCGCCAGCAGCTTGGACGGGTGGGCAGATACGCAGTATTTT
TRBJ2-3 TRBV2 NA TRBD2 CARGGSGRDTQYF TGTGCCAGGGGTGGTAGCGGGAGGGATACGCAGTATTTT
TRBJ2-1 TRBV12-5 NA TRBD2 CASGLQAGGPGEQFF TGTGCTAGTGGTCTCCAAGCGGGAGGGCCTGGAGAGCAGTTCTTC
TRBJ2-7 TRBV3-1 NA NA CASSHDPDSYEQYF TGTGCCAGCAGCCATGATCCGGACTCCTACGAGCAGTACTTC
TRBJ2-2 TRBV20-1 few TRBD2 CSARNTGTIAAGELFF TGCAGTGCTAGGAACACCGGGACTATTGCCGCCGGGGAGCTGTTTTTT
TRBJ2-3 TRBV28 few NA CASSLVGGPGADTQYF TGTGCCAGCAGTTTAGTGGGGGGGCCAGGGGCAGATACGCAGTATTTT
TRBJ2-6 TRBV6-1 NA TRBD1 CASKKQGAPNSGANVLTF TGTGCCAGCAAAAAACAGGGGGCACCCAACTCTGGGGCCAACGTCCTGACTTTC
TRBJ2-3 TRBV3-1 few TRBD2 CASSQGSGGTDTQYF TGTGCCAGCAGCCAAGGTAGCGGGGGCACAGATACGCAGTATTTT
TRBJ2-1 TRBV6-1 few NA CASGTGLRGEQFF TGTGCCAGCGGCACAGGCCTTCGGGGTGAGCAGTTCTTC
TRBJ1-1 TRBV12-3/TRBV12-4 few NA CASSPGPTEAFF TGTGCCAGCAGTCCAGGACCCACTGAAGCTTTCTTT
TRBJ2-5 TRBV14 NA NA CASSRTGTIKYQETQYF TGTGCCAGCAGCCGTACAGGGACTATAAAGTACCAAGAGACCCAGTACTTC
TRBJ1-1 TRBV27 NA NA CASSLKTNTEAFF TGTGCCAGCAGTTTAAAGACGAACACTGAAGCTTTCTTT